These 2 T cell receptor beta chains share one sample of origin, sequenced in a study of blood T cell repertoires in COVID-19 (dated by TCRdb to 2020 to 2022). The library was made by the immunoSEQ multiplex PCR assay. As stored in TCRdb, this immuneACCESS dataset retains in-frame rearrangements with V and J assigned. A fraction of the clones does not appear; measured against another copy, unresolved V genes explain less than half of the discrepancy, and the remainder lacks a known reason. The sample profile shows some 87,000 clones; roughly 90% of them were found once. The ten largest clonotypes hold around 4.2% of the sample. The sample comprised peripheral blood. The receptor source for this set is a human donor with COVID-19, enrolled during active disease. The donor label of this sample is uncertain.

The chain is built from TRBV5-6 and TRBJ2-6; D is uncertain. The V gene lost 0 bases and the J gene lost 2 bases, with 6 bases spanning the gap. This CDR3 comprises 15 residues. CDR1 and CDR2 (germline): SGHDT, YYEEEE. The CDR3 here is CASSLGQAGANVLTF. The CDR3, as DNA: TGTGCCAGCAGCTTGGGCCAGGCTGGGGCCAACGTCCTGACTTTC. Full variable domain (remainder filled in from reference TRBV5-6 and TRBJ2-6): DAGVTQSPTHLIKTRGQQVTLRCSPKSGHDTVSWYQQALGQGPQFIFQYYEEEERQRGNFPDRFSGHQFPNYSSELNVNALLLGDSALYLCASSLGQAGANVLTFGAGSRLTVL.

This chain joins TRBV27 and TRBJ1-4; 10 positions agree with TRBD1. This CDR3 has 13 amino acids. V was clipped by 8 bases and J by 7 bases; unmatched bases: 4. Germline lookup yields CDR1 MNHEY and CDR2 SMNVEV (reference sequence). The CDR3 nucleotides are TGTGCCAGCGGTGGACAGGGGGTTGAAAAACTGTTTTTT. This sequence encodes CASGGQGVEKLFF.